Listed below are T cell receptor beta chains from one sample, sequenced in a study of vaccination and CD4 T cells after COVID-19. MiXCR was run by TCRdb on the PCR reads, yielding one entry per CDR3 protein. In the table there are roughly 8,900 distinct CDR3 sequences, 45% of which are singletons. These receptors have no known antigen. Sequencing input: CD4+ T cells from blood, cultured in vitro. The receptor set was obtained from a human donor who had recovered from COVID-19. Both conserved end residues are part of each CDR3. Each record gives: clone size, V gene, CDR3 length, J gene, CDR3 protein. The size entry is marked missing in some rows and otherwise reads once, few, many or a size class.

few	TRBV27	14	TRBJ1-2	CASSSTTGNYGYTF
once	TRBV4-1	16	TRBJ1-2	CASSQHRTGGHYGYTF
-	TRBV12-3/TRBV12-4	15	TRBJ2-2	CASSFRQVGPGELFF
-	TRBV6-1	11	TRBJ1-1	CASSSNTEAFF
once	TRBV9	15	TRBJ1-1	CASSVGLAANTEAFF
-	TRBV2	13	TRBJ1-5	CASIGDGNQPQHF
-	TRBV6-1	14	TRBJ2-5	CASRGGTLLETQYF
-	TRBV5-1	15	TRBJ2-7	CASSLRGLASYEQYF
-	TRBV7-2	13	TRBJ1-1	CASRQTANTEAFF
-	TRBV7-8	13	TRBJ1-1	CASSLVRNTEAFF
few	TRBV20-1	14	TRBJ1-1	CSARDPGTGTEAFF
-	TRBV2	15	TRBJ1-3	CASRGQLASGNTIYF